Listed here are 14 T cell receptor beta chains from one sample, sequenced in a study of T cell responses to AZD1222 COVID-19 vaccine. The method was immunoSEQ multiplex PCR; TCRdb's version includes in-frame clones alone and lacks a portion of them. This sample has 120,000 to 150,000 clones, with about 89% found just once. Sequenced material: peripheral blood, taken on day 0 of MenACWY control vaccination. These receptors all stem from an adult in good health.

This chain links TRBV3-1 (or the pseudogene TRBV3-2) with TRBJ2-2, with 7 positions matching TRBD2. CDR1 is LGHDT and CDR2 is YNNKEL in the germline V gene (reference sequence). The V and J ends lost 4 bases and 6 bases, in that order; junction bases with no gene match: 8. This CDR3 contains 15 residues. The CDR3 nucleotides are TGTGCCAGCAGCCCTGGGACTACGAGGCCCGGGGAGCTGTTTTTT. This codes for CASSPGTTRPGELFF.

In this sample, this clone turned up once. V gene TRBV21-1 combines with J gene TRBJ1-2. TRBV21-1 counts as a pseudogene. CDR3 length equals 15 residues. Here the CDR3 reads CASSKARGPNYGYTF. The DNA for the CDR3 is TGTGCCAGCAGCAAAGCCCGGGGACCTAACTATGGCTACACCTTC.

This chain links TRBV7-6 with TRBJ2-5; 9 nucleotides line up with TRBD1. CDR1 is SGHVS, CDR2 FNYEAQ, per germline. Germline trimming cut 5 bases from V and 2 bases from J; bases unmatched to any gene: 6. The CDR3 length is 15 residues. CDR3 sequence reads: CASSLPGQGQETQYF. DNA of the CDR3: TGTGCCAGCAGCCTGCCGGGACAGGGACAAGAGACCCAGTACTTC. The full variable domain, its missing parts supplied by reference TRBV7-6 and TRBJ2-5, is GAGVSQSPRYKVTKRGQDVALRCDPISGHVSLYWYRQALGQGPEFLTYFNYEAQQDKSGLPNDRFSAERPEGSISTLTIQRTEQRDSAMYRCASSLPGQGQETQYFGPGTRLLVL.

This clone was seen a single time. This chain uses TRBV7-3 with TRBJ2-1; TRBD2 aligns across 10 bases. Germline V gene data show CDR1 as SGHTA and CDR2 as FQGTGA. The ends lost 3 bases at V and 11 bases at J; junction bases unmatched: 4. This CDR3 region has 13 residues. CDR3 sequence (DNA): TGTGCCAGCAGCTTTACTAGCGGGAAGAAGCAGTTCTTC. This gives the protein CASSFTSGKKQFF.

The chain uses TRBV7-3 and TRBJ2-7; 8 positions match TRBD2. Per germline, CDR1 SGHTA and CDR2 FQGTGA. The CDR3 loop spans 14 amino acids. Germline trimming cut 2 bases from V and 4 bases from J; bases unmatched to any gene: 4. As DNA, the CDR3 is TGTGCCAGCAGCTTAGCGGGGGGTCGGTACGAGCAGTACTTC. As protein: CASSLAGGRYEQYF.

The chain combines TRBV20-1 with TRBJ2-7, with unresolved D. Trimming pared 2 bases from V and 0 bases from J, leaving 2 bases between. Germline loops: CDR1 DFQATT, CDR2 SNEGSKA (reference sequence). The CDR3 has 11 amino acids. CDR3 sequence reads: CSARPSYEQYF. The CDR3, as DNA: TGCAGTGCTAGACCCTCCTACGAGCAGTACTTC.

The chain uses TRBV11-2 and TRBJ2-1, with a possible D match to TRBD2 (5 bases). V dropped 5 bases and J dropped 3 bases, with 14 bases sitting between them. The length of the CDR3 is 15 residues. In germline, CDR1 is SGHAT, CDR2 FQNNGV. CDR3 loop: CASSTLDKSYNEQFF. For the CDR3, the DNA is TGTGCCAGCAGCACACTAGATAAAAGCTACAATGAGCAGTTCTTC.

This chain joins TRBV5-1 and TRBJ1-3, with TRBD1 matching 7 bases. V dropped 4 bases and J dropped 6; count of bases not matched to a gene: 7. Looked up from germline, CDR1 is SGHRS and CDR2 is YFSETQ. The CDR3 runs to 14 residues. The CDR3 DNA is TGCGCCAGCAGCCTAGGACAGGCGGAAAACACCATATATTTT. It is translated as CASSLGQAENTIYF.

This CDR3 is CASSPLGLADYNEQFF. The CDR3, as DNA: TGTGCCAGCAGCCCCTTGGGACTAGCGGACTACAATGAGCAGTTCTTC. The chain carries TRBV7-3 and TRBJ2-1; 11 positions match TRBD2. V was clipped by 5 bases and J by 3 bases; unmatched bases: 6. This CDR3 has 16 amino acids. Germline V lookup: CDR1 SGHTA, CDR2 FQGTGA.

This clone was seen just once. V and J are TRBV2 and TRBJ1-4; 9 nucleotides match TRBD1. This CDR3 spans 16 amino acids. Germline V gene data show CDR1 as SNHLY and CDR2 as FYNNEI. V lost 6 bases to trimming and J lost 5 bases; unmatched junction nucleotides: 10. This CDR3 reads CASSPNGDRANEKLFF. As DNA, the CDR3 is TGTGCCAGCAGCCCTAATGGGGACAGGGCGAATGAAAAACTGTTTTTT.

This clone was counted a few times. V usage is TRBV5-5 and J usage is TRBJ1-1; 7 positions agree with TRBD1. Germline values: CDR1 SGHKS, CDR2 YYEKEE (reference sequence). J was trimmed by 11 bases and V by 0 bases; bases with no gene match: 7. The CDR3 contains 13 residues. The CDR3: CASSLASEGAAFF. The CDR3 DNA reads as TGTGCCAGCAGCTTGGCCTCAGAGGGGGCGGCTTTCTTT.

This clone appeared a single time. The chain employs TRBV7-2 and TRBJ2-7; D might be TRBD2 (6 bases). Per germline, CDR1 SGHTA and CDR2 FQGNSA. There are 14 residues in the CDR3. V was shortened by 5 bases and J by 5 bases, with 16 bases between the two germline ends. The chain's CDR3 is CASSPRPRGNEQYF. Here the CDR3 DNA reads TGTGCCAGCAGCCCTCGACCCCGGGGGAACGAGCAGTACTTC.

The rearrangement joins TRBV18 to TRBJ2-7, with TRBD1 as a possible D gene (5 bases). The germline V gene has CDR1 KGHSH and CDR2 LQKENI. This CDR3 comprises 14 residues. V lost 2 bases and J 2 bases, leaving 10 bases between the germline ends. The CDR3 here is CASSPEAGPYEQYF. DNA for the CDR3: TGTGCCAGCTCACCAGAGGCAGGGCCCTACGAGCAGTACTTC.

The V call is TRBV28, the J call TRBJ2-2; TRBD2 aligns across 9 bases. The germline CDR1 and CDR2 sequences are MDHEN and SYDVKM. CDR3 size: 15 residues. J lost 6 bases, V lost 3 bases, and 5 bases had no gene match. The CDR3 loop reads CASSFASGRSGELFF. CDR3 DNA: TGTGCCAGCAGTTTCGCGAGCGGGAGGTCCGGGGAGCTGTTTTTT.